A single sample is the source of the 27 T cell receptor beta chains below, sequenced in a study of T cells in women clearing cervical HPV infection. Sequencing used immunoSEQ multiplex PCR; TCRdb keeps in-frame clones, though not all of them. This sample's table has under 45,000 clones. Source material: blood buffy coat. These receptors originate from a woman aged 18 to 75 with a cervical HPV16 infection that either progressed to CIN3+ or cleared (not recorded which).

Notes on this clone: The read comes to an end 3 residues before the CDR3 does, leaving the germline J gene to fill in the end. This chain links TRBV30 with TRBJ1-4; the D is unclear. The CDR3 is made up of 16 amino acids. Germline V gene lookup returns CDR1 GTSNPN and CDR2 SVGIG (reference sequence). The DNA read from the CDR3 is TGTGCCTGGAGTGGTACCCTGATCTCCTATAATTCACCA. Translation: CAWSGTLISYNSP. The entire CDR3 protein is CAWSGTLISYNSPLFF.

On this clone itself: Coverage ceases 3 residues before the CDR3 finishes, and the germline J gene fills in the end. The V and J genes are TRBV5-6 and TRBJ1-1, with D unresolved. The CDR3 runs to 13 residues. The ends were cut back, 5 bases at V and 1 base at J, with 9 bases in the middle. Germline CDR1 is SGHDT and CDR2 is YYEEEE. This CDR3 reads CASRNPGNTEAFF. The DNA read from the CDR3 is TGTGCCAGCAGAAACCCAGGGAACACTGAA. The whole variable domain, filled in from reference TRBV5-6 and TRBJ1-1, reads DAGVTQSPTHLIKTRGQQVTLRCSPKSGHDTVSWYQQALGQGPQFIFQYYEEEERQRGNFPDRFSGHQFPNYSSELNVNALLLGDSALYLCASRNPGNTEAFFGQGTRLTVV.

Remarks on this clone: The CDR3 extends 3 residues past the end of the read, so its final part is completed from the germline J gene. The chain carries TRBV20-1 and TRBJ2-7, with 7 bases matching TRBD2. The germline V gene has CDR1 DFQATT and CDR2 SNEGSKA (reference sequence). This CDR3 spans 16 amino acids. V shed 3 bases, J shed 5 bases, and the junction held 16 bases outside the gene matches. CDR3 loop: CSARDPGRGSINEQYF. The covered CDR3 bases are TGCAGTGCTAGGGATCCTGGGCGCGGGAGTATCAACGAG.

Comments on this clone: The observed sequence ends 3 residues before the CDR3 terminus, with the missing tail filled in from the germline J gene. V gene TRBV5-5 combines with J gene TRBJ1-5, with TRBD1 identical over 7 bases. Trimming removed 3 bases from V and 1 base from J; junction bases left unmatched: 4. CDR1 and CDR2 from the germline V gene are SGHKS and YYEKEE (reference sequence). The CDR3 loop spans 15 amino acids. The sequenced CDR3 bases are TGTGCCAGCAGCTCGGGACAGATAAGCAATCAGCCC. Protein: CASSSGQISNQP. The entire CDR3 reads CASSSGQISNQPQHF. Variable domain in full (rest from reference TRBV5-5 and TRBJ1-5): DAGVTQSPTHLIKTRGQQVTLRCSPISGHKSVSWYQQVLGQGPQFIFQYYEKEERGRGNFPDRFSARQFPNYSSELNVNALLLGDSALYLCASSSGQISNQPQHFGDGTRLSIL.

Regarding this clone: Read sequence stops 3 residues before the CDR3 end, and the germline J gene provides the missing end. V is TRBV2 and J is TRBJ1-5, with D unresolved. The CDR3 spans 14 residues. The V gene's germline CDR1 is SNHLY and CDR2 FYNNEI. V was trimmed by 3 bases and J by 0 bases, leaving 6 bases between them. The chain's CDR3 is CASSEVSSNQPQHF. CDR3 DNA, as far as it was read: TGTGCCAGCAGTGAGGTCAGTAGCAATCAGCCC.

Concerning this clone itself: The read halts 3 residues ahead of the CDR3 end, with the missing end drawn from the germline J gene. The chain couples TRBV10-3 to TRBJ1-5; D not certain. The length of the CDR3 is 12 residues. Germline-derived CDR1 and CDR2 are ENHRY and SYGVKD. V was pared by 3 bases and J by 5 bases, with 5 bases between. The covered CDR3 bases are TGTGCCATCAGTGAACGCGATCAGCCC. Encoded protein: CAISERDQP. The CDR3 in full is CAISERDQPQHF.

Comment on this clone: The observed sequence ends 3 residues before the CDR3 terminus, with the missing tail filled in from the germline J gene. The rearrangement links TRBV7-9 to TRBJ2-3; D possibly corresponds to TRBD1 (6 bases). Germline V gene data show CDR1 as SEHNR and CDR2 as FQNEAQ (reference sequence). V lost 3 bases to trimming and J lost 6 bases, with 7 bases between them. CDR3 length: 12 residues. The sequenced CDR3 bases are TGTGCCAGCAGCTTCCAGGGGGATACG. Amino acids: CASSFQGDT. The full-length CDR3 reads as CASSFQGDTQYF. The variable domain in full, completed from reference TRBV7-9 and TRBJ2-3, reads DTGVSQNPRHKITKRGQNVTFRCDPISEHNRLYWYRQTLGQGPEFLTYFQNEAQLEKSRLLSDRFSAERPKGSFSTLEIQRTEQGDSAMYLCASSFQGDTQYFGPGTRLTVL.

A remark on this clone: The junction differs from germline at one of its ends, possibly a read error. The read halts 3 residues ahead of the CDR3 end, with the missing end drawn from the germline J gene. This rearrangement joins TRBV7-3 to TRBJ2-5; the D gene is possibly TRBD1 (7 bases). There are 13 residues in the CDR3. Germline CDR1 reads SGHTA; CDR2 reads FQGTGA. The part of the CDR3 DNA that was read is TGTACCAGCTCGGGGGACAGCCAAGAGACC. Translated: CTSSGDSQET. The complete CDR3 reads CTSSGDSQETQYF.

Turning to this clone: Coverage ceases 3 residues before the CDR3 finishes, and the germline J gene fills in the end. This rearrangement joins TRBV19 to TRBJ1-5; no reliable D call. The CDR3 is made up of 13 amino acids. In germline, CDR1 is LNHDA, CDR2 SQIVND (reference sequence). The V end lost 9 bases, the J end lost 9 bases, and 18 bases lay between the germline ends. Partial CDR3 DNA: TGTGCCAGGAGGTCGCAGGAAGTAGGGCCC. Amino acid sequence: CARRSQEVGP. The complete CDR3 reads CARRSQEVGPQHF. Variable domain in full (rest from reference TRBV19 and TRBJ1-5): DGGITQSPKYLFRKEGQNVTLSCEQNLNHDAMYWYRQDPGQGLRLIYYSQIVNDFQKGDIAEGYSVSREKKESFPLTVTSAQKNPTAFYLCARRSQEVGPQHFGDGTRLSIL.

A note on this clone: The germline gene is not matched at one end of the junction; a read error may be the cause. The read terminates 3 residues ahead of where the CDR3 ends, so the germline J gene completes it. The chain links TRBV4-1 to TRBJ2-7; D is perhaps TRBD1 (5 bases). Germline CDR1 is MGHRA and CDR2 is YSYEKL. The CDR3 runs to 16 residues. This CDR3 is CTSSQEGAGRAHEQYF. The CDR3 bases that were read are TGCACCAGCAGCCAAGAAGGCGCAGGCAGGGCCCACGAG.

As for this clone: The sequenced fragment ends 3 residues before the CDR3 boundary, so the rest is inferred from the germline J gene. This chain uses TRBV5-6 with TRBJ1-1, with TRBD1 as a possible D gene (5 bases). The CDR3 totals 14 residues. Germline CDR1 is SGHDT and CDR2 is YYEEEE. CDR3 sequence reads: CASSLLGIGDQAFF. The covered CDR3 bases are TGTGCCAGCAGCTTGCTAGGGATAGGGGATCAA.

Notes on this clone: The sequence runs out 3 residues before the end of the CDR3; the remainder is reconstructed from the germline J gene. V is TRBV28 and J is TRBJ1-6; D gene ambiguous. CDR3 length: 16 residues. Germline lookup yields CDR1 MDHEN and CDR2 SYDVKM. The germline V and J ends were trimmed by 7 bases and 0 bases, with 13 bases remaining between them. CDR3 amino acids: CASNSGLSSYNSPLHF. The CDR3 bases that were read are TGTGCCAGCAACTCAGGTCTTAGCTCCTATAATTCACCC.

Details on this clone: The DNA ends 3 residues before the CDR3 does, and the rest of the CDR3 is filled in from the germline J gene. The chain is built from TRBV20-1 and TRBJ2-1, with 8 bases fitting TRBD2. The CDR3 loop spans 15 amino acids. V gave up 3 bases and J gave up 9 bases; unmatched junction bases: 13. Germline assignment: CDR1 DFQATT and CDR2 SNEGSKA (reference sequence). CDR3 region: CSASGSATGLVEQFF. The CDR3 bases that were read are TGCAGTGCTAGTGGGTCGGCCACGGGACTAGTTGAG.

About this clone itself: The junction departs from the called germline gene at one end, perhaps through a read error. At the DNA level, this CDR3 is encoded by other sequences in the same sample as well. The sequenced CDR3 bases are TGTGCCAGTAGTCCAAACACCGGGACAGCGGGAAACACA. This codes for CASSPNTGTAGNT. The CDR3 reads in full as CASSPNTGTAGNTIYF. V usage is TRBV19 and J usage is TRBJ1-3; 7 nucleotides line up with TRBD1. The read stops 3 residues short of the end of the CDR3; the missing end is completed from the germline J gene. This CDR3 contains 16 residues. Per germline, CDR1 LNHDA and CDR2 SQIVND (reference sequence).

About this clone itself: The CDR3 end is not reached by the read, which stops 3 residues before it; the germline J gene fills it in. The J gene is TRBJ2-3, the V gene TRBV10-3; D remains ambiguous. Germline V CDR1 and CDR2: ENHRY, SYGVKD. CDR3 length: 11 amino acids. Trimming removed 4 bases at V and 6 bases at J, with 5 bases between. CDR3 DNA (partial): TGTGCCATCAGTGGGCCTGATACG. Residues: CAISGPDT. From start to end, the CDR3 is CAISGPDTQYF.

Regarding this clone: The read ends 3 residues shy of where the CDR3 ends; the end is completed using the germline J gene. This chain joins TRBV6-4 and TRBJ2-7; TRBD1 aligns across 10 bases. The trim removed 2 bases at V and 0 bases at J, leaving 4 bases unmatched. The CDR3 contains 16 residues. The germline V gene has CDR1 MRHNA and CDR2 SNTAGT. The CDR3 bases that were read are TGTGCCAGCAGTGACACGGGACAGGGGAGCTCCTACGAG. It specifies CASSDTGQGSSYE. The whole CDR3 reads CASSDTGQGSSYEQYF.

Details on this clone: The CDR3 is cut off 3 residues early in the read; its end comes from the germline J gene. V gene TRBV20-1 combines with J gene TRBJ2-7; weak D call: TRBD1 (6 bases). Germline CDR1 is DFQATT and CDR2 is SNEGSKA (reference sequence). The CDR3 is made up of 15 amino acids. V lost 3 bases to trimming and J lost 2 bases, with 17 bases between them. The covered CDR3 bases are TGCAGTGCTAGCCCCGGACAGCTTCTCACCTACGAG. Translation gives CSASPGQLLTYE. The CDR3 reads in full as CSASPGQLLTYEQYF.

A note on this clone: The DNA ends 3 residues before the CDR3 does, and the rest of the CDR3 is filled in from the germline J gene. The chain couples TRBV20-1 to TRBJ2-7; 8 bases line up with TRBD2. Trimming at V came to 6 bases and at J to 4 bases, leaving 17 bases not matched to a gene. Germline CDR1 reads DFQATT; CDR2 reads SNEGSKA (reference sequence). CDR3 length: 16 amino acids. The CDR3 sequence is CSAHDWSSGRRYEQYF. The DNA read from the CDR3 is TGCAGTGCGCACGACTGGTCCAGCGGGAGAAGGTACGAG.

Concerning this clone: Read sequence stops 3 residues before the CDR3 end, and the germline J gene provides the missing end. The V and J genes are TRBV20-1 and TRBJ2-1, with TRBD2 identical over 8 bases. V lost 3 bases, J lost 5 bases, and 3 bases stayed unmatched. This CDR3 contains 13 residues. Germline V lookup: CDR1 DFQATT, CDR2 SNEGSKA (reference sequence). CDR3 sequence reads: CSARRGDNNEQFF. The sequenced CDR3 bases are TGCAGTGCTAGGCGGGGGGACAACAATGAG.

To note about this clone: The sequence runs out 3 residues before the end of the CDR3; the remainder is reconstructed from the germline J gene. The same CDR3 arises from other DNA sequences in this sample as well. V gene TRBV20-1 combines with J gene TRBJ1-3; 8 positions match TRBD1. V shed 4 bases and J 0 bases; nucleotides not matched to a gene: 8. The CDR3 contains 16 residues. The V gene's germline CDR1 is DFQATT and CDR2 SNEGSKA (reference sequence). The CDR3 loop is CSAKARDRRSGNTIYF. CDR3 DNA, as far as it was read: TGCAGTGCTAAGGCTCGGGACAGGCGCTCTGGAAACACC.

Incomplete CDR3 DNA: TGTGCCAGCAGCTTAGGACAGAACAATTCACCC. Its protein product is CASSLGQNNSP. The complete CDR3 sequence is CASSLGQNNSPLHF. V is TRBV7-6 and J is TRBJ1-6; D perhaps matches TRBD1 (5 bases). Coverage ceases 3 residues before the CDR3 finishes, and the germline J gene fills in the end. V lost 1 base, J lost 7 bases, and 8 bases lay in between. From germline, CDR1 is SGHVS and CDR2 FNYEAQ. This CDR3 has 14 amino acids.

With respect to this clone: With the read ending 3 residues before the CDR3 end, the germline J gene is used to fill in that end. The chain employs TRBV5-6 and TRBJ2-5; tentative D call: TRBD2 (5 bases). The CDR3 consists of 13 residues. Germline loops: CDR1 SGHDT, CDR2 YYEEEE. The germline V and J ends were trimmed by 4 bases and 1 base, with 8 bases remaining between them. This CDR3 reads CASSPRVQETQYF. The covered CDR3 bases are TGTGCCAGCAGCCCGAGGGTCCAAGAGACC.

Comment on this clone: The CDR3 end is not reached by the read, which stops 3 residues before it; the germline J gene fills it in. This chain uses TRBV2 with TRBJ2-2, with D unclear. CDR1 and CDR2 from the germline V gene are SNHLY and FYNNEI. This CDR3 is built from 14 residues. The CDR3 region is CASSLRGTNEKLFF. CDR3 bases read: TGTGCCAGCTCCCTCCGAGGAACTAATGAAAAG.

As concerns this clone: Coverage ceases 3 residues before the CDR3 finishes, and the germline J gene fills in the end. This chain connects TRBV12-5 to TRBJ1-1, with D possibly TRBD1 on 5 matching bases. This CDR3 spans 13 amino acids. The germline V gene encodes CDR1 LGHNT and CDR2 FRNRAP. Trimming took off 4 bases at V and 1 base at J, with 7 bases between the two ends. The sequenced CDR3 bases are TGTGCTAGTGGTTGGGGCCCGAACACTGAA. It translates to CASGWGPNTE. The full CDR3 is CASGWGPNTEAFF.

Partial CDR3 DNA: TGCAGTGCTCAGGAGTACACTGAA. Residues: CSAQEYTE. The entire CDR3 sequence reads CSAQEYTEAFF. The chain has TRBV20-1 and TRBJ1-1, with D unclear. The read terminates 3 residues before the CDR3 end, so the remaining end is supplied by the germline J gene. V shed 5 bases and J shed 3 bases, with 7 bases lying between them. Germline V lookup: CDR1 DFQATT, CDR2 SNEGSKA (reference sequence). The CDR3 covers 11 residues.

With respect to this clone: The read gets to within 3 residues of the CDR3 end, and the germline J gene fills in the rest. The gene calls are TRBV14 and TRBJ2-5, with 10 positions matching TRBD1. The trim removed 0 bases at V and 3 bases at J, leaving 4 bases unmatched. The CDR3 contains 16 residues. From germline, CDR1 is SGHDN and CDR2 FVKESK. CDR3: CASSQDLDRGEETQYF. CDR3 bases read: TGTGCCAGCAGCCAAGATCTGGACAGGGGGGAAGAGACC.

Details on this clone: The read ends 3 residues shy of where the CDR3 ends; the end is completed using the germline J gene. V is TRBV11-2 and J is TRBJ2-5; D may be TRBD2 (7 bases). V dropped 5 bases and J dropped 1 base, with 11 bases sitting between them. CDR1 SGHAT and CDR2 FQNNGV come from the germline V gene. CDR3 length: 14 amino acids. The CDR3 sequence: CASSVGGVQETQYF. The CDR3 bases that were read are TGTGCCAGCAGCGTAGGGGGGGTCCAAGAGACC.